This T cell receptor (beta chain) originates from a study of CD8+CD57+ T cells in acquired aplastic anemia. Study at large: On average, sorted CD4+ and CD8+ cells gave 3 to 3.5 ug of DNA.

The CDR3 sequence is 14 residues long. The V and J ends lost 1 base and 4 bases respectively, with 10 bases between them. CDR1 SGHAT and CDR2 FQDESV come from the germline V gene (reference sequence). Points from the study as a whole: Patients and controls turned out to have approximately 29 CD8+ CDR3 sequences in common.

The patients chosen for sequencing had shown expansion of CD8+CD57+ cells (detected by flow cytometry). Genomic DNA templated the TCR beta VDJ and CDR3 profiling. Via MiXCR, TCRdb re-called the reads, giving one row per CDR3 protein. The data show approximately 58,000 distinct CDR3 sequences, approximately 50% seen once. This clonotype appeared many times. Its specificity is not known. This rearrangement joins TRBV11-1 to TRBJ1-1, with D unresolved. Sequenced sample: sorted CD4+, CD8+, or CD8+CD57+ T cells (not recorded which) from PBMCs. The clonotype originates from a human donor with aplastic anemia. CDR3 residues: CASSLDELITEAFF. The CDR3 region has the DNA TGTGCCAGCAGCTTAGACGAACTCATCACTGAAGCTTTCTTT. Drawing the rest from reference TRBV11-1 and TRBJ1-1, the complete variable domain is EAEVAQSPRYKITEKSQAVAFWCDPISGHATLYWYRQILGQGPELLVQFQDESVVDDSQLPKDRFSAERLKGVDSTLKIQPAELGDSAMYLCASSLDELITEAFFGQGTRLTVV.